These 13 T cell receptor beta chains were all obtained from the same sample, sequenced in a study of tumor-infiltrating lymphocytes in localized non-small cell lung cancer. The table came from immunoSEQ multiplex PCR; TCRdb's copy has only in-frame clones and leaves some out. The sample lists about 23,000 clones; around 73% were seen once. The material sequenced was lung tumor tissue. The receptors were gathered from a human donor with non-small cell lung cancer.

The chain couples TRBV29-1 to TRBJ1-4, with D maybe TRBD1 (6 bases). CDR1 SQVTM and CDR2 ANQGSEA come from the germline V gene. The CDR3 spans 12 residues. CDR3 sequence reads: CSGPGANEKLFF. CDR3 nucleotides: TGCAGTGGCCCAGGGGCTAATGAAAAACTGTTTTTT.

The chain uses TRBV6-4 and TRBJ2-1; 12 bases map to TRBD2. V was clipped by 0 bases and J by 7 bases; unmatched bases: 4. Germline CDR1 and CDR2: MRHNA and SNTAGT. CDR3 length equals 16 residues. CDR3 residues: CASSDSTSGGLNEQFF. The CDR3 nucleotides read TGTGCCAGCAGTGACTCGACTAGCGGGGGTCTTAATGAGCAGTTCTTC.

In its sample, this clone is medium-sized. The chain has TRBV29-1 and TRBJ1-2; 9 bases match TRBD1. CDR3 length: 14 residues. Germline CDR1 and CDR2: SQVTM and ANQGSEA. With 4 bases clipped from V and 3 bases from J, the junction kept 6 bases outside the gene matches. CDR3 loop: CSVVWTGEDYGYTF. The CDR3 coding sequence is TGCAGCGTTGTTTGGACAGGGGAGGACTATGGCTACACCTTC.

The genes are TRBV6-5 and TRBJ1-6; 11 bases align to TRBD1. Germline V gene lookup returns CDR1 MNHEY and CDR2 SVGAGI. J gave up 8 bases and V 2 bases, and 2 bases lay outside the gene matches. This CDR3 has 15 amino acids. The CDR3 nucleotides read TGTGCCAGCAGTTACGGGACAGGGGGAGATTCACCCCTCCACTTT. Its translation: CASSYGTGGDSPLHF.

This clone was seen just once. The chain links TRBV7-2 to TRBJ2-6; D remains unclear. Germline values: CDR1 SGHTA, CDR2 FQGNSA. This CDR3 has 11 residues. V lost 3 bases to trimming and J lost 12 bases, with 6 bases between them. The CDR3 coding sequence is TGTGCCAGCAGCTTGCAATCCGTCCTGACTTTC. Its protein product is CASSLQSVLTF.

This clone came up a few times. CDR3 coding DNA: TGCGCCAGCAGCTCAGGAGGGGCCGGTGAAGCTTTCTTT. Translated: CASSSGGAGEAFF. The rearrangement links TRBV5-1 to TRBJ1-1; D may be TRBD1 (5 bases). Germline CDR1 is SGHRS and CDR2 is YFSETQ. This CDR3 has 13 amino acids. Trimming pared 3 bases from V and 7 bases from J, leaving 13 bases between.

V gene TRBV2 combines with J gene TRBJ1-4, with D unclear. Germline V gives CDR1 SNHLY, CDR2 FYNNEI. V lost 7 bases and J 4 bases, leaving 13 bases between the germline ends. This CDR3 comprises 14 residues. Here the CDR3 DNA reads TGTGCCAGCATTTTCCTTCAGATTAATGAAAAACTGTTTTTT. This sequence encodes CASIFLQINEKLFF.

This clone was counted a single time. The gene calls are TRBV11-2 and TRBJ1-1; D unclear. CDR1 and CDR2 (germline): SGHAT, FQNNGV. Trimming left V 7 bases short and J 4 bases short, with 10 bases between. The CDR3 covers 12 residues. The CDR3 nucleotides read TGTGCCAGCACCCCGACCAGCACTGAAGCTTTCTTT. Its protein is CASTPTSTEAFF.

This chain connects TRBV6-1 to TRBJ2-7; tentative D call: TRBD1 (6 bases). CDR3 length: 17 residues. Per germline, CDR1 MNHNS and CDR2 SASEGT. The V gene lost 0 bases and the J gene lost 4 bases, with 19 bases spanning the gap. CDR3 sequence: CASSEASTGLVVYEQYF. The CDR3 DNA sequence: TGTGCCAGCAGTGAAGCGTCTACAGGGTTGGTTGTATACGAGCAGTACTTC.

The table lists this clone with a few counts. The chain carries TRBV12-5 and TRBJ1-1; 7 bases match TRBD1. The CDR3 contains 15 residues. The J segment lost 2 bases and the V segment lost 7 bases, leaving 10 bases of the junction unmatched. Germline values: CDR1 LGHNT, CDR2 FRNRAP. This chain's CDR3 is CASAIAGQINTEAFF. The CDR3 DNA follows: TGTGCTAGTGCCATCGCGGGACAGATCAACACTGAAGCTTTCTTT.

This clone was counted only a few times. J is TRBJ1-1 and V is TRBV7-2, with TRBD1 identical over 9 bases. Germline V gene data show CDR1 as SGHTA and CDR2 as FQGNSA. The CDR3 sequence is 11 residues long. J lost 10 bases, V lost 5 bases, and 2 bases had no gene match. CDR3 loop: CASSMDRGAFF. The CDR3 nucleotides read TGTGCCAGCAGCATGGACAGGGGAGCTTTCTTT. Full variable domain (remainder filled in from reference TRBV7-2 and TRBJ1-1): GAGVSQSPSNKVTEKGKDVELRCDPISGHTALYWYRQSLGQGLEFLIYFQGNSAPDKSGLPSDRFSAERTGGSVSTLTIQRTQQEDSAVYLCASSMDRGAFFGQGTRLTVV.

The CDR3 DNA reads TGCAGCGTTGAAGATTTTTTTGGGGGGGCCGGTGGCTACACCTTC. Residues: CSVEDFFGGAGGYTF. The V call is TRBV29-1, the J call TRBJ1-2; D possibly corresponds to TRBD1 (6 bases). The CDR3 length is 15 residues. With 0 bases removed from V and 7 bases from J, the gap between germline ends came to 18 bases. Germline V gives CDR1 SQVTM, CDR2 ANQGSEA.

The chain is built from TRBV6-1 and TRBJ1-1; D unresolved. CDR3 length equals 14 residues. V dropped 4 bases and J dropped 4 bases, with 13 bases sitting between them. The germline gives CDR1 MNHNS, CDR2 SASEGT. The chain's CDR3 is CASSALLRSTEAFF. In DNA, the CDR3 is TGTGCCAGCAGTGCGCTGCTTCGGTCCACTGAAGCTTTCTTT.